Listed below are T cell receptor beta chains from one sample, sequenced in a study of blood T cell repertoires in COVID-19. Clones were read by immunoSEQ multiplex PCR, and TCRdb kept only the in-frame ones, dropping some. The repertoire consists of about 280,000 clones, with 80% to 90% occurring once and the leading ten covering 9.5% to 11%. The sequenced material came from peripheral blood. These receptors were collected from a woman aged 70-85 years with acute or convalescent COVID-19. The CDR3 runs from the conserved cysteine through the conserved F or W.

>TRBJ1-5|16|TRBV5-6
CASSFDRGKSNQPQHF
>TRBJ1-3|14|TRBV19
CASQSYTSGNTIYF
>TRBJ1-1|15|TRBV7-9
CASSLSQGGNTEAFF
>TRBJ1-1|14|TRBV19
CASRSTGVGTEAFF
>TRBJ1-1|12|TRBV28
CASSLAETEAFF
>TRBJ2-4|10|TRBV21-1
CASSHKPGQF
>TRBJ2-6|16|TRBV19
CASSRQGSGGANVLTF
>TRBJ2-3|17|TRBV11-3
CASSLGRGGVSTDTQYF
>TRBJ2-7|14|TRBV9
CASSPGQGPYEQYF
>TRBJ1-2|13|TRBV6-4
CATTQGSNYGYTF
>TRBJ2-2|16|TRBV7-6
CASSSPSGGATGELFF
>TRBJ1-2|12|TRBV6-5
CASTLDSYGYTF
>TRBJ2-3|14|TRBV7-9
CASSLSTSTDTQYF
>TRBJ2-3|16|TRBV9
CASSAAGDRASDTQYF
>TRBJ2-1|12|TRBV30
CAWGGSFTEQFF
>TRBJ2-2|16|TRBV4-2
CASSQDGLANTGELFF
>TRBJ2-3|16|TRBV6-6
CASSYGGSLSTDTQYF
>TRBJ1-2|15|TRBV5-1
CASSVAATSNYGYTF
>TRBJ2-5|16|TRBV7-2
CASSPSAGGGQETQYF
>TRBJ1-1|10|TRBV20-1
CSARLSEAFF
>TRBJ1-1|12|TRBV20-1
CSASRGGTEAFF
>TRBJ1-5|16|TRBV2
CASSEARGFANQPQHF
>TRBJ2-1|12|TRBV3-1/TRBV3-2
CASSQSPGEQFF
>TRBJ1-5|14|TRBV6-1
CASSEGTGLGPQHF
>TRBJ2-5|12|TRBV30
CAWSYNQETQYF
>TRBJ2-1|17|TRBV24-1
CATSDRLPGGVYNEQFF
>TRBJ2-2|16|TRBV5-5
CASSRLAGVKTGELFF
>TRBJ1-3|16|TRBV6-5
CASSYSSATGGNTIYF
>TRBJ1-1|15|TRBV6-1
CASSENGGVNTEAFF
>TRBJ2-1|13|TRBV6-5
CASSDSYYNEQFF
>TRBJ1-2|16|TRBV5-1
CASSLDPSTKGIGYTF
>TRBJ2-4|14|TRBV2
CASSSSGTGFFQYF
>TRBJ1-6|14|TRBV30
CAWSYGVRDSPLHF
>TRBJ2-1|15|TRBV3-1/TRBV3-2
CASSDTSGVYYEQFF